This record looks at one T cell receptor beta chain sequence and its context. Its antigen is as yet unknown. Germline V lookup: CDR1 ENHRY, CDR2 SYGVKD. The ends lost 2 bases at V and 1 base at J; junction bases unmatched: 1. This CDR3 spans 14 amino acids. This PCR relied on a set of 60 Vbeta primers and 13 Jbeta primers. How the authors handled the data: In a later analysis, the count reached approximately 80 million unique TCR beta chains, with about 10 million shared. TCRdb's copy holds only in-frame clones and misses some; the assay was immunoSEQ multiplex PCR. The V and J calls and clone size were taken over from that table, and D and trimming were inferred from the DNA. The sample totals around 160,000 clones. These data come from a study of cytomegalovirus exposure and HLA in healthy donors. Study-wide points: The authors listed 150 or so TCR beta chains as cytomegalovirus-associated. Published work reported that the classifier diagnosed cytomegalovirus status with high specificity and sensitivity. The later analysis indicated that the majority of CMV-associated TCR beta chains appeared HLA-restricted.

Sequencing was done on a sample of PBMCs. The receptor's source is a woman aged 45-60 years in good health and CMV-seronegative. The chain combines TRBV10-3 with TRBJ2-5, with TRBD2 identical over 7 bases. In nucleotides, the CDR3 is TGTGCCATCAGTGAGGGGGGGGGCCAAGAGACCCAGTACTTC. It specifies CAISEGGGQETQYF.